This T cell receptor beta chain was found in a study of vaccination effects on CD4 cells after COVID-19. Study information: The median interval between the second dose and post-vaccine sampling was 72 days.

Concerning this clone: Its target is not known.

Sequenced by immunoSEQ multiplex PCR; TCRdb stores in-frame clones only, minus some. The data contain tens of thousands of clones, over 70% of them singletons. In the ViraFEST assay, antigen-specific CD4+ clonotypes were identified by expansion after peptide-pool stimulation. Cells that had been cultured for less than eleven days were the source of isolated CD4+ T cells. Each participant was given two doses of one vaccine (BNT162b2 or mRNA-1273). Culturing of about 2 million PBMC per well took place with about 10 IU/ml IL-2 and around 10 ug/ml peptides. Fresh IL-2-containing medium replaced half the medium on days 3 and 7. Study-level points and caveats: Few convalescent patients, and no early post-infection timepoints, were available to the study.

Germline V gene sequence: CDR1 SGHTA, CDR2 FQGNSA. The CDR3 runs 18 residues. J gave up 2 bases and V 1 base, and 8 bases lay outside the gene matches. The genes are TRBV7-2 and TRBJ2-5, with 12 bases lining up with TRBD2. This receptor was taken from a human donor who received a COVID-19 vaccine. The sequencing here drew on CD4+ T cells from PBMCs cultured with HCoV-229E spike peptides, taken after COVID-19 vaccination. CDR3 residues: CASSLGTTSGGIQETQYF. Written as DNA, the CDR3 is TGTGCCAGCAGCTTAGGAACTACTAGCGGGGGGATACAAGAGACCCAGTACTTC.